This TCR beta chain appears in the sequencing data of a study of neurological immune-mediated disorders (dated by TCRdb to the late 2010s). With respect to the entire study: The study compared peripheral blood TCR-beta repertoires of HTLV-I-associated myelopathy (HAM/TSP) patients, multiple sclerosis patients and healthy controls using UMI-based sequencing. The 90 to 120 TCR-beta libraries covered PBMC samples along with longitudinal samples, technical triplicates, and paired sorted CD4+ and CD8+ T-cell subsets. The cohort was made up of about 65 subjects, consisting of roughly 14 HAM/TSP patients, 35 or so multiple sclerosis patients and about 20 healthy controls.

cDNA was synthesized by template-switch 5'RACE using a primer carrying a 10-nucleotide random unique molecular identifier by which each TCR transcript was tagged. Every sequencing run covered 15-18 subjects and yielded more than 170 million TCR-beta sequences. Total RNA was extracted with the RNeasy kit. Using the KAPA Real-time Library Amplification kit, TCR-beta VDJ regions were amplified with primers for the TCR constant region and the 5'RACE anchor. Sample indexes and Illumina adaptors were added in a first PCR, and a second PCR then increased library yield. After Ampure bead purification, the roughly 650 bp TCR product was size-selected on a 2% E-gel SizeSelection system. Before pooling, library quality was checked on a Bioanalyzer, concentration was measured with Qubit, and libraries were quantified with the Kapa Library Quantification kit. Paired-end 2 x 150 bp sequencing of the libraries was performed on an Illumina HiSeq 2500. To increase sequence diversity, 25-30% phiX was spiked into each library pool. As for the original processing: The UMI-based MiGEC pipeline processed quality-filtered reads and removed over 85% of raw TCR sequences during error correction. IMGT germline references were used for aligning VDJ genes, and each clonotype was defined as a unique CDR3 amino acid sequence together with its V-J genes. VDJtools evaluated clonal expansion, Shannon diversity and CDR3 relatedness (CalcPairwiseDistances, ClusterSamples); CLCbio workbench built phylogenetic trees. Using coefficient-of-variation modelling across technical triplicates, the study counted a clone as expanded if it had at least 8 unique UMIs. TCRdb itself trimmed the public reads at Q25 with fastp, ran MiXCR and retained productive beta chains. Each entry is one CDR3 protein sequence, shown with its most common DNA and genes. V and J calls and clone size were set by TCRdb, not the authors. The sample profile shows more than 20,000 distinct CDR3 sequences; 13% of them were found once. Roughly 17% of the sample goes to the ten largest clones.

This clonotype was counted ten times or more. The target of this receptor is not known. Per-base qualities were not stored, and no clone one base away is much larger. Overall study outcomes, separate from this receptor: The highest TCR clonal expansion was observed in HAM/TSP patients, whereas the lowest was observed in MS patients, even when compared with healthy controls. No identical CDR3 amino acid sequences were shared among expanded clones across subjects, suggesting private TCR-beta repertoires in all groups.

V drops 7 bases and J drops 3 bases, leaving 13 bases in between. CDR1 and CDR2 are drawn from the germline V gene: ENHRY, SYGVKD. The CDR3 measures 14 amino acids from cysteine to phenylalanine. The kept DNA is CDR3 alone, 42 bases in frame from the first base. Libraries from unsorted PBMCs were made from 2 million PBMCs kept in RNAlater at -80 degrees C until RNA extraction. Peripheral blood was subjected to Ficoll-Hypaque density gradient centrifugation to isolate PBMCs, which were then cryopreserved in liquid nitrogen. The TCR originated in a woman between 35 and 50 years old with HTLV-1-associated myelopathy (HAM/TSP). The source material was PBMCs. In this chain, TRBV10-3 is recombined with TRBJ2-1; TRBD2 is perhaps the D gene, given 6 matching bases. The nucleotide sequence is given as TGTGCCATCACCTCTTCCGGGGGCTACAATGAGCAGTTCTTC. It specifies CAITSSGGYNEQFF.